Sequencing of this T cell receptor beta chain was carried out in a study of blood T cell repertoires in COVID-19. Study information: Sites across the United States, Italy and Spain contributed samples from acute and convalescent COVID-19.

The CDR3 contains 15 residues. V gave up 3 bases and J gave up 4 bases; unmatched junction bases: 5. CDR1 and CDR2 from the germline V gene are SGDLS and YYNGEE. Sequenced by immunoSEQ multiplex PCR; TCRdb stores in-frame clones only, minus some. Counted here are over 150,000 clones, 65% to 85% occurring once; the ten biggest clones make up approximately 2.9%. This clonotype was sampled from a woman aged 55-69 years with acute or convalescent COVID-19. The rearrangement joins TRBV9 to TRBJ2-5, with 11 bases that match TRBD2. The specimen sequenced was peripheral blood. The CDR3 bases are TGTGCCAGCAGCGAAGGTAGCGGGGGGGCAGAGACCCAGTACTTC. Translating gives CASSEGSGGAETQYF.